Listed below are T cell receptor beta chains from one sample, sequenced in a study of identical twins. TCRdb ran MiXCR on the 5' RACE reads and lists one entry per CDR3 protein. Of 600,000 to 800,000 distinct CDR3 sequences listed, about 20% are singletons. These data are also associated with another study on T cells expressing NK-cell markers.

The material sequenced was PBMCs. All receptors derive from a woman between 18 and 30 years old in good health. Both conserved end residues are part of each CDR3. Fields, in order: D gene, V gene, clone size, J gene, CDR3 protein, CDR3 DNA. A D gene is named only where the DNA matches it firmly. Not all rows give a size; the values are once, few, many and, for expanded clones, a class.

TRBD2	TRBV24-1	NA	TRBJ2-3	CATSDSGLDQSDTQYF	TGTGCCACCAGTGATTCGGGACTAGATCAGTCAGATACGCAGTATTTT
TRBD2	TRBV6-2/TRBV6-3	few	TRBJ2-1	CASSYKGLAGTNEQFF	TGTGCCAGCAGTTACAAGGGACTAGCGGGGACCAATGAGCAGTTCTTC
NA	TRBV5-1	NA	TRBJ2-5	CASSFREKVGETQYF	TGCGCCAGCAGCTTCAGGGAGAAGGTTGGGGAGACCCAGTACTTC
NA	TRBV12-3/TRBV12-4	many	TRBJ2-7	CASARLAGRNPYEQYF	TGTGCCAGCGCCCGTCTCGCGGGAAGGAACCCCTACGAGCAGTACTTC
NA	TRBV7-2	NA	TRBJ1-6	CASSLFVGPPLHF	TGTGCCAGCAGCTTATTTGTGGGGCCACCCCTCCACTTT
TRBD1	TRBV29-1	many	TRBJ2-3	CSAAPGQRDTQYF	TGCAGCGCCGCACCGGGACAGAGAGATACGCAGTATTTT
NA	TRBV5-1	once	TRBJ2-7	CASTHQGSDEQYF	TGCGCCAGCACCCACCAGGGGAGCGACGAGCAGTACTTC
NA	TRBV7-2	NA	TRBJ2-2	CASSPLDWYAGELFF	TGTGCCAGCAGCCCCCTGGACTGGTACGCCGGGGAGCTGTTTTTT
NA	TRBV20-1	few	TRBJ2-1	CSLGASSYNEQFF	TGCAGCCTCGGGGCAAGCTCCTACAATGAGCAGTTCTTC
TRBD1	TRBV5-1	few	TRBJ1-4	CASSIGQGNEKLFF	TGCGCCAGCAGCATAGGACAGGGAAATGAAAAACTGTTTTTT
TRBD1	TRBV6-1	NA	TRBJ2-1	CASSEEIGQGSSEQFF	TGTGCCAGCAGTGAAGAAATAGGACAGGGTTCTAGTGAGCAGTTCTTC
TRBD2	TRBV27	NA	TRBJ2-7	CASSFQIGASGSYEQYF	TGTGCCAGCAGTTTTCAAATCGGGGCTAGCGGATCCTACGAGCAGTACTTC
NA	TRBV4-2	NA	TRBJ1-5	CASSPATDGRNQPQHF	TGTGCCAGCAGCCCAGCTACTGACGGGAGAAATCAGCCCCAGCATTTT
NA	TRBV12-3/TRBV12-4	NA	TRBJ1-5	CASSLSAGGNQPQHF	TGTGCCAGCAGCCTTAGCGCGGGGGGTAATCAGCCCCAGCATTTT
TRBD1	TRBV7-2	few	TRBJ1-1	CASSFPGGFTEAFF	TGTGCCAGCAGCTTCCCAGGGGGGTTCACTGAAGCTTTCTTT
NA	TRBV9	NA	TRBJ2-4	CASSVSGQDQNIQYF	TGTGCCAGCAGCGTATCGGGGCAGGACCAAAACATTCAGTACTTC
TRBD1	TRBV19	many	TRBJ1-2	CASSIDSSGQVYGYTF	TGTGCCAGTAGTATAGATTCTTCGGGACAGGTCTATGGCTACACCTTC
TRBD2	TRBV5-6	few	TRBJ2-1	CASSLVSGRANEQFF	TGTGCCAGCAGCTTGGTTAGCGGGAGGGCCAACGAGCAGTTCTTC
TRBD2	TRBV10-1	NA	TRBJ2-3	CASSDGRASGDDDTQYF	TGCGCCAGCAGTGATGGTCGCGCTAGCGGTGATGATGATACGCAGTATTTT
NA	TRBV4-1	many	TRBJ2-7	CASSQDSYEQYF	TGTGCCAGCAGCCAAGATTCGTACGAGCAGTACTTC
NA	TRBV20-1	NA	TRBJ2-7	CSATDPSESSYEQYF	TGCAGTGCTACTGATCCTAGCGAAAGCTCCTACGAGCAGTACTTC
TRBD1	TRBV10-3	NA	TRBJ2-7	CAISGRQGGEQYF	TGTGCCATCAGTGGTAGACAGGGGGGCGAGCAGTACTTC
NA	TRBV9	many	TRBJ1-1	CASSVDLNPRWAEAFF	TGTGCCAGCAGCGTAGACCTTAACCCCAGGTGGGCTGAAGCTTTCTTT
NA	TRBV20-1	NA	TRBJ2-2	CSARPPGLNTGELFF	TGCAGTGCTAGACCCCCGGGCCTGAACACCGGGGAGCTGTTTTTT
NA	TRBV6-1	few	TRBJ1-5	CASSVRTVDQPQHF	TGTGCCAGCAGTGTGAGGACAGTTGATCAGCCCCAGCATTTT
TRBD2	TRBV5-1	NA	TRBJ2-1	CASSLAVSGGASYNEQFF	TGCGCCAGCAGCTTGGCCGTAAGCGGGGGGGCCTCCTACAATGAGCAGTTCTTC
NA	TRBV10-3	few	TRBJ2-7	CAISEPEDGHYEQYF	TGTGCCATCAGTGAGCCCGAGGACGGCCACTACGAGCAGTACTTC
TRBD2	TRBV7-2	NA	TRBJ2-5	CASSLGPSGEETQYF	TGTGCCAGCAGCTTAGGCCCTAGCGGGGAAGAGACCCAGTACTTC
TRBD1	TRBV5-1	few	TRBJ1-1	CASSWGQGVGTEAFF	TGCGCCAGCAGCTGGGGACAGGGGGTGGGCACTGAAGCTTTCTTT
NA	TRBV5-1	few	TRBJ2-7	CASSLVSGSYEQYF	TGCGCCAGCAGCTTGGTCTCGGGTTCCTACGAGCAGTACTTC
NA	TRBV25-1	few	TRBJ2-1	CASSAYRDSHEQFF	TGTGCCAGCAGTGCGTACCGGGACTCCCATGAGCAGTTCTTC
NA	TRBV3-1	NA	TRBJ1-2	CASSPRPDEYGDTF	TGTGCCAGCAGCCCGCGTCCCGACGAGTATGGCGACACCTTC
NA	TRBV10-2	few	TRBJ2-2	CASRSGELFF	TGCGCCAGCAGGAGCGGGGAGCTGTTTTTT
NA	TRBV20-1	NA	TRBJ1-1	CSAADGLNTEAFF	TGCAGTGCTGCTGATGGCTTGAACACTGAAGCTTTCTTT
NA	TRBV27	few	TRBJ2-7	CASSLLGAGSNYEQYF	TGTGCCAGCAGTTTACTTGGGGCAGGGAGCAATTACGAGCAGTACTTC
NA	TRBV20-1	NA	TRBJ1-2	CSARDLPDQGPHLGGYTF	TGCAGTGCTAGAGATCTCCCCGACCAGGGACCCCACCTAGGTGGCTACACCTTC
NA	TRBV20-1	few	TRBJ2-5	CSARDLRREETQYF	TGCAGTGCTAGAGATTTGCGGAGGGAAGAGACCCAGTACTTC
NA	TRBV27	NA	TRBJ2-5	CASSSLMRETQYF	TGTGCCAGCAGTTCTTTGATGCGGGAGACCCAGTACTTC